The present entry profiles one T cell receptor (beta chain) with its context. The antigen is unknown. In germline, CDR1 is MNHEY, CDR2 SVGAGI. Trimming took 0 bases from V and 0 from J, leaving 8 bases between them. The CDR3 covers 15 residues. The sort gate was single viable CD3+CD4+CD8-CD45RO+ cells for memory CD4+ T cells. Donors' CMV status reflects serum IgG against pp150, pp28, p38, p52. The data were produced by immunoSEQ multiplex PCR, yet TCRdb's version contains in-frame clones alone and is incomplete. The sample contains about 41,000 clones, 75% to 85% of which appear only once. This entry comes from a study of memory CD4+ T cells and cytomegalovirus serostatus. Broader study findings: Of more than 150 reported CMV TCRbeta sequences, roughly 67 were found in memory CD4+ repertoires. CMV serostatus prediction reached median AUC about 0.96, or 0.93 with US-trained model. Suggested: most of the CMV-linked TCR signature lies in CD4+ memory cells.

This sequence was found in an adult in good health and CMV-seronegative. The sequenced sample was memory CD4+ T cells from blood. V gene TRBV6-5 combines with J gene TRBJ1-2; no reliable D call. The CDR3 coding sequence is TGTGCCAGCAGTTACTCGGGAGCAGCTAACTATGGCTACACCTTC. It is translated as CASSYSGAANYGYTF.